These 2 T cell receptor beta chains were all obtained from the same sample, sequenced in a study of blood T cell repertoires in COVID-19. Some clones are missing from TCRdb's copy, which holds only in-frame ones; the method was immunoSEQ multiplex PCR. The sample records over 40,000 clones, 90% being singletons. Sequencing was performed on peripheral blood. The receptors were sampled from a man in his sixties or seventies with acute or convalescent COVID-19.

The rearrangement joins TRBV5-1 to TRBJ2-1, with 8 bases that match TRBD1. Trimming removed 4 bases from V and 10 bases from J; junction bases left unmatched: 10. CDR1 is SGHRS, CDR2 YFSETQ, per germline. This CDR3 region has 14 residues. The CDR3 coding sequence is TGCGCCAGCAGCCTACGAGCCGACAGGGGAGAGCAGTTCTTC. Residues: CASSLRADRGEQFF.

This clone was seen only once. The gene calls are TRBV5-5 and TRBJ1-2; TRBD1 might be the D (5 bases). Germline CDR1 is SGHKS and CDR2 is YYEKEE (reference sequence). The CDR3 is 13 amino acids. The V end was cut by 4 bases, the J end by 7 bases, with 14 bases between. The DNA of the CDR3 is TGTGCCAGCAGCACGGACATCGCCCTTGGCTACACCTTC. Translating it yields CASSTDIALGYTF.